Listed here are 11 T cell receptor beta chains from one sample, sequenced in a study of T cell responses to AZD1222 COVID-19 vaccine. Only in-frame clones appear in the TCRdb table, and some are missing; sequencing was by immunoSEQ multiplex PCR. In the table there are 150,000 or so clones, about nine tenths of which are singletons. The starting material was peripheral blood, obtained on day 0 of AZD1222 vaccination. Receptor source: an adult in good health.

The chain couples TRBV19 to TRBJ2-5, with D uncertain. V was trimmed by 5 bases and J by 3 bases, leaving 10 bases between them. Germline V gives CDR1 LNHDA, CDR2 SQIVND (reference sequence). This CDR3 has 13 amino acids. CDR3 amino acids: CASSQPGEETQYF. In DNA form, the CDR3 reads TGTGCCAGTAGTCAGCCAGGCGAAGAGACCCAGTACTTC.

This chain joins TRBV5-1 and TRBJ2-3, with D tentatively TRBD2 (5 bases). CDR3 size: 15 residues. Germline V lookup: CDR1 SGHRS, CDR2 YFSETQ. Trimming left V 0 bases short and J 4 bases short, with 12 bases between. The CDR3 DNA reads TGCGCCAGCAGCTTGGGATATCCTAGCTCAGATACGCAGTATTTT. It is translated as CASSLGYPSSDTQYF.

A remark on this clone: One junction end disagrees with the germline gene, perhaps due to a read error. The genes are TRBV7-3 and TRBJ2-1; D gene uncertain. The CDR3 is made up of 16 amino acids. Germline V CDR1 and CDR2: SGHTA, FQGTGA. CDR3 nucleotides: TGTGCCAGCAGCCTAACGGCGACTCGCTCCTACAATGAGCAGTTCTTC. The encoded protein is CASSLTATRSYNEQFF.

This clone was counted a few times. The chain uses TRBV23-1 and TRBJ1-4, with 12 bases aligning to TRBD1. TRBV23-1 is identified as an open reading frame with a role that is uncertain. The trim removed 3 bases at V and 8 bases at J, leaving 7 bases unmatched. This CDR3 is 16 amino acids long. The DNA of the CDR3 is TGCGCCAGCAGTCACCGGGACAGGGGGCGAGGAGAAAAACTGTTTTTT. Translated: CASSHRDRGRGEKLFF.

The chain carries TRBV11-2 and TRBJ2-5, with 7 nucleotides matching TRBD2. V shed 0 bases and J 3 bases; nucleotides not matched to a gene: 1. CDR3 length: 14 amino acids. Per the germline V gene, CDR1 is SGHAT and CDR2 is FQNNGV. CDR3 protein: CASSLDGGEETQYF. The CDR3 DNA follows: TGTGCCAGCAGCTTAGATGGGGGGGAAGAGACCCAGTACTTC.

This clone appeared a single time. The genes are TRBV28 and TRBJ1-5, with D uncertain. V lost 8 bases, J lost 0 bases, and 5 bases lay in between. CDR3 size: 12 residues. Germline V gives CDR1 MDHEN, CDR2 SYDVKM. The DNA for the CDR3 is TGTGCCAGCCACAGTAGCAATCAGCCCCAGCATTTT. It codes for CASHSSNQPQHF.

The chain carries TRBV5-5 and TRBJ2-3; 8 bases are a match to TRBD2. CDR1 and CDR2 (germline): SGHKS, YYEKEE (reference sequence). The CDR3 runs to 17 residues. The trim removed 0 bases at V and 7 bases at J, leaving 13 bases unmatched. Here the CDR3 reads CASSLDPAGGPPNTQYF. CDR3 DNA: TGTGCCAGCAGCTTGGACCCGGCGGGAGGCCCACCAAATACGCAGTATTTT.

The rearrangement links TRBV4-3 to TRBJ2-1; 13 bases are shared with TRBD2. CDR1 and CDR2 from the germline V gene are LGHNA and YSLEER. The CDR3 is made up of 17 amino acids. V dropped 4 bases and J dropped 6; count of bases not matched to a gene: 9. The CDR3: CASSPHPLAGGLNEQFF. In DNA form, the CDR3 reads TGCGCCAGCAGCCCACACCCACTAGCGGGGGGGCTCAATGAGCAGTTCTTC.

V usage is TRBV7-9 and J usage is TRBJ2-7; D call uncertain. V lost 4 bases and J 3 bases, leaving 10 bases between the germline ends. The CDR3 extends over 13 amino acids. In germline, CDR1 is SEHNR, CDR2 FQNEAQ (reference sequence). CDR3 DNA: TGTGCCAGCAGCTACAGTCAGTACTACGAGCAGTACTTC. Its protein is CASSYSQYYEQYF. Drawing the rest from reference TRBV7-9 and TRBJ2-7, the complete variable domain is DTGVSQNPRHKITKRGQNVTFRCDPISEHNRLYWYRQTLGQGPEFLTYFQNEAQLEKSRLLSDRFSAERPKGSFSTLEIQRTEQGDSAMYLCASSYSQYYEQYFGPGTRLTVT.

This clone was seen only a few times. V usage is TRBV27 and J usage is TRBJ2-7, with 7 bases lining up with TRBD1. The ends lost 5 bases at V and 4 bases at J; junction bases unmatched: 8. The germline gives CDR1 MNHEY, CDR2 SMNVEV (reference sequence). The CDR3 consists of 14 residues. This chain's CDR3 is CASSPPGQTYEQYF. CDR3 DNA sequence: TGTGCCAGCAGTCCCCCGGGACAGACTTACGAGCAGTACTTC.

The rearrangement links TRBV6-1 to TRBJ1-5, with D possibly matching TRBD1 (5 bases). The CDR3 runs 17 residues. V lost 4 bases, J lost 6 bases, and 22 bases lay in between. The germline V gene encodes CDR1 MNHNS and CDR2 SASEGT. The CDR3 loop is CASSASVLGGIGQPQHF. CDR3 sequence (DNA): TGTGCCAGCAGTGCCTCCGTGTTGGGGGGTATAGGTCAGCCCCAGCATTTT.